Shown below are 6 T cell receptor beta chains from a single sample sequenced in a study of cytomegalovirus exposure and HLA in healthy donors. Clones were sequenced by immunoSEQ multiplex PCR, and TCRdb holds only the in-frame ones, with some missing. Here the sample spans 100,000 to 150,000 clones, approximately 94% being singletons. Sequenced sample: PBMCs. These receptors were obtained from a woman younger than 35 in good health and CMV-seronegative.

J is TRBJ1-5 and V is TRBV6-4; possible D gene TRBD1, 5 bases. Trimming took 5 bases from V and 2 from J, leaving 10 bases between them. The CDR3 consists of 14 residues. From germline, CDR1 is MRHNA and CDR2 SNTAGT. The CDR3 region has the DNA TGTGCCAGCAGTCCCGGGGGGGGCAATCAGCCCCAGCATTTT. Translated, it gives CASSPGGGNQPQHF.

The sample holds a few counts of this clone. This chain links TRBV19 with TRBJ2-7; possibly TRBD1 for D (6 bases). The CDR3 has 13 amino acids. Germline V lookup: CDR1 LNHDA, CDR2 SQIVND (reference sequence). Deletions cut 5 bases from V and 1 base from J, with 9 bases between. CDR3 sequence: CASSWDTSYEQYF. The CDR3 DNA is TGTGCCAGTAGTTGGGACACGTCCTACGAGCAGTACTTC.

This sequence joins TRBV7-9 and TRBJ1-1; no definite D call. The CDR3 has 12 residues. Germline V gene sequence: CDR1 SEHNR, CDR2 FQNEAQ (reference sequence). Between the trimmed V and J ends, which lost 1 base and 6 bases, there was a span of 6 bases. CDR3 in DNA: TGTGCCAGCAGCTTAGGGAGGGCTGAAGCTTTCTTT. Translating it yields CASSLGRAEAFF.

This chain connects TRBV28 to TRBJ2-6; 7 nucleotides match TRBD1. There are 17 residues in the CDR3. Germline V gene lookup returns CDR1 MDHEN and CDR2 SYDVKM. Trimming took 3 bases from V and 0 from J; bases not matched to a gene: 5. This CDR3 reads CASSLSSGGSGANVLTF. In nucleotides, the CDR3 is TGTGCCAGCAGTTTGAGCTCAGGGGGCTCTGGGGCCAACGTCCTGACTTTC.

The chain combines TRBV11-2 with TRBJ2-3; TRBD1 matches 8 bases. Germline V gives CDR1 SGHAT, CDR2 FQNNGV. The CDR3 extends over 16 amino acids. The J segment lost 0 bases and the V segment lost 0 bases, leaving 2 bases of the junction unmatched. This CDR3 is CASSLEGQGSTDTQYF. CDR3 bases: TGTGCCAGCAGCTTAGAAGGACAGGGAAGCACAGATACGCAGTATTTT.

Here the CDR3 reads CAWGSTRIEAFF. The CDR3 coding sequence is TGTGCCTGGGGGTCTACGCGGATTGAAGCTTTCTTT. This rearrangement joins TRBV30 to TRBJ1-1; D gene ambiguous. There are 12 residues in the CDR3. Germline V lookup: CDR1 GTSNPN, CDR2 SVGIG (reference sequence). Deletions cut 5 bases from V and 7 bases from J, with 14 bases between.